The clone carrying this T cell receptor (beta chain) was found a few times. The antigen is undetermined. The CDR3 has 16 residues. The data stem from a study of T-cell reconstitution after alpha-beta-depleted transplantation in children. Study outcomes and limitations: The origin of high day-60 TCRbeta diversity in some patients lay in surviving recipient T cells and thymic progenitors. One year post-transplant, T-cell counts and diversity were largely derived from T cells produced anew. About two months after transplant, alpha-beta T cells reportedly came from several hundred expanded graft clones.

Construction of the TCRbeta library involved unique molecular identifiers. TCRdb ran MiXCR on the PCR reads and lists one entry per CDR3 protein. This sample has hundreds of thousands of distinct CDR3 sequences, with under 20% found just once. V gene TRBV21-1 combines with J gene TRBJ2-7; the table's D call TRBD2 went unverified against the DNA. TRBV21-1 is a pseudogene. This TCR was sampled from a male patient younger than 18 who had a stem cell transplant for acute lymphoblastic leukemia, so the T cells may come from the graft donor. Sequenced material: PBMCs, mostly from graft donor cells, taken 360 days after TCRalphabeta/CD19-depleted stem cell transplant. CDR3 sequence reads: CASSKEEREATYEQYF. Here the CDR3 DNA reads TGTGCCAGCAGCAAAGAAGAGCGGGAGGCAACCTACGAGCAGTACTTC.